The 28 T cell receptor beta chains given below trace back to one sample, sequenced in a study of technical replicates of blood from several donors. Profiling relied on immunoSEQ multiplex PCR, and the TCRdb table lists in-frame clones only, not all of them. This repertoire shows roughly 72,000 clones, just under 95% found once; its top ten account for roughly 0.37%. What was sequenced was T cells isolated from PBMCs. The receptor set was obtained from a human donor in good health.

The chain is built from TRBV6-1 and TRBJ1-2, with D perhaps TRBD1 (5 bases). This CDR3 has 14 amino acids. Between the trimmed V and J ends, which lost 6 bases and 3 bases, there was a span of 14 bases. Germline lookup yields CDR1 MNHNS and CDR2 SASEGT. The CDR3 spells CASSPMGGDYGYTF. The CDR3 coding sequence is TGTGCCAGCAGCCCAATGGGGGGGGACTATGGCTACACCTTC.

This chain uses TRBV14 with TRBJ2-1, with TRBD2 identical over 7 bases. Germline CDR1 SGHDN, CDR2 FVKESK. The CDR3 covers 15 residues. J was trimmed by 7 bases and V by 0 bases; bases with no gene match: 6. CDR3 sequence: CASSQDLAEYNEQFF. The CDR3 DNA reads TGTGCCAGCAGCCAAGATCTAGCGGAATATAATGAGCAGTTCTTC.

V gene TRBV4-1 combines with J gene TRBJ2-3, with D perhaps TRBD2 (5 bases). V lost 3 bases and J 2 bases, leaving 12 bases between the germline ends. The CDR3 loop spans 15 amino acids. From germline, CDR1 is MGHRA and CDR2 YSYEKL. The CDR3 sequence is CASSQSGLTTDTQYF. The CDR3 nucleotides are TGCGCCAGCAGCCAGAGCGGACTTACCACAGATACGCAGTATTTT.

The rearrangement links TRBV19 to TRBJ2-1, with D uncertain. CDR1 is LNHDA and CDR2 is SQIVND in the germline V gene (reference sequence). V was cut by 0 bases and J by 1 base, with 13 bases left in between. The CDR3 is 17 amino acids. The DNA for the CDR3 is TGTGCCAGTAGTATAGAGAATGTTCTAGTATCCTACAATGAGCAGTTCTTC. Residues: CASSIENVLVSYNEQFF.

CDR3 bases: TGTGCCACTACGGGCAGGGGGCTTGTTGAAGCTTTCTTT. It yields the protein CATTGRGLVEAFF. The chain links TRBV7-2 to TRBJ1-1; TRBD1 matches at 8 bases. The CDR3 length is 13 residues. The V gene end was trimmed by 10 bases and the J gene end by 7 bases; junction bases not matched to a gene: 11. Germline V CDR1 and CDR2: SGHTA, FQGNSA.

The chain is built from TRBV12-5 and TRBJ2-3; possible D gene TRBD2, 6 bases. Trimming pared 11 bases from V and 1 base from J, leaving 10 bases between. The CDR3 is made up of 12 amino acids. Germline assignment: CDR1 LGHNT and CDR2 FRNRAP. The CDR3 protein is CALQRGTDTQYF. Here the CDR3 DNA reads TGTGCTCTTCAGCGGGGCACAGATACGCAGTATTTT.

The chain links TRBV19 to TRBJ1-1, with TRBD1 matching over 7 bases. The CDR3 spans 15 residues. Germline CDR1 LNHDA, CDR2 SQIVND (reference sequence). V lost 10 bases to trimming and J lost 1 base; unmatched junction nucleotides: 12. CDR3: CATNDPGTANTEAFF. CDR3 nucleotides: TGTGCCACTAATGACCCCGGGACAGCGAACACTGAAGCTTTCTTT.

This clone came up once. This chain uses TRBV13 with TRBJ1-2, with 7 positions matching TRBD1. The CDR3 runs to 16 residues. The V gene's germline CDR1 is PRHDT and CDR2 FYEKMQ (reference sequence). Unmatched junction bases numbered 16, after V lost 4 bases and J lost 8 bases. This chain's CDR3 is CASSSDPGQASWGYTF. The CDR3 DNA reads TGTGCCAGCAGCTCGGACCCCGGACAGGCCTCCTGGGGCTACACCTTC.

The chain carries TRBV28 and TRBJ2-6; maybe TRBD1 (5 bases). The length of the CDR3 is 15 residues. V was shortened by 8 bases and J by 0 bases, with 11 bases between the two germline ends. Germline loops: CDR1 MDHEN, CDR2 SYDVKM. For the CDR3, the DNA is TGTGCCAGCGACAGTCCGCGCTCTGGGGCCAACGTCCTGACTTTC. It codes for CASDSPRSGANVLTF.

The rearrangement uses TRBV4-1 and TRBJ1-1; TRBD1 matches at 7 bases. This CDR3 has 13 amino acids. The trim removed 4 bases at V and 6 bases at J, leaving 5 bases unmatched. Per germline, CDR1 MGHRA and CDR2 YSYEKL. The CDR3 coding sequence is TGCGCCAGCAGCCGAAGGCAGGGGGCTGAAGCTTTCTTT. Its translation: CASSRRQGAEAFF.

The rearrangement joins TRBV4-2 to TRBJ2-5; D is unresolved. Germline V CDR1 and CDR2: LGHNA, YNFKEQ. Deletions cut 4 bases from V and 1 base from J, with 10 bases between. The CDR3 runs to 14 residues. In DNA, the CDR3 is TGTGCCAGCAGCCCCTCTAGAGGCCAAGAGACCCAGTACTTC. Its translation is CASSPSRGQETQYF.

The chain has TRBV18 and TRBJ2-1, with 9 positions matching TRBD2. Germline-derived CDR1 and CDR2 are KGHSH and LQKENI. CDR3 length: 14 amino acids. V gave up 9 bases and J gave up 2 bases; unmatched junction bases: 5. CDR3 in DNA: TGTGCCAGTTATCCTAGCGGGACCTACAATGAGCAGTTCTTC. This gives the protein CASYPSGTYNEQFF.

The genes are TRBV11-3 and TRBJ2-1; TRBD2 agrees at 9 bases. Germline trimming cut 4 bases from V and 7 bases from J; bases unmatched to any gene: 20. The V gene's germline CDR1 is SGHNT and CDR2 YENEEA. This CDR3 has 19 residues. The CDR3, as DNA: TGTGCCAGCAGCTCGAGGGGGTTGATATCGGCGGGAGGGGGTAATGAGCAGTTCTTC. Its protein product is CASSSRGLISAGGGNEQFF.

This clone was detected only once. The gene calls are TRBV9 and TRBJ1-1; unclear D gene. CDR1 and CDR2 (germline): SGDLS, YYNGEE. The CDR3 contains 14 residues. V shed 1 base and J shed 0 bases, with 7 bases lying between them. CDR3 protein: CASSVTSVNTEAFF. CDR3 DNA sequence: TGTGCCAGCAGCGTAACCAGCGTGAACACTGAAGCTTTCTTT.

The CDR3 nucleotides are TGTGCCAGCATCTCTCCAGGGAAGGATAACGAGCAGTACTTC. Its protein product is CASISPGKDNEQYF. The rearrangement uses TRBV28 and TRBJ2-7, with D possibly matching TRBD1 (5 bases). Germline CDR1 MDHEN, CDR2 SYDVKM. The V end was cut by 7 bases, the J end by 5 bases, with 18 bases between. The CDR3 is 14 residues long. Based on the CDR3 plus reference TRBV28 and TRBJ2-7, the full variable domain is DVKVTQSSRYLVKRTGEKVFLECVQDMDHENMFWYRQDPGLGLRLIYFSYDVKMKEKGDIPEGYSVSREKKERFSLILESASTNQTSMYLCASISPGKDNEQYFGPGTRLTVT.

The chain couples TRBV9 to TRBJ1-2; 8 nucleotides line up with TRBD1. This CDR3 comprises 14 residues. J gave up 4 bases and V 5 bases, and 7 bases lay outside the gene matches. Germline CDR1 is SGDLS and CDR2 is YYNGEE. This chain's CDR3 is CASSATGAFYGYTF. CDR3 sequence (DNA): TGTGCCAGCAGTGCGACAGGGGCTTTCTATGGCTACACCTTC.

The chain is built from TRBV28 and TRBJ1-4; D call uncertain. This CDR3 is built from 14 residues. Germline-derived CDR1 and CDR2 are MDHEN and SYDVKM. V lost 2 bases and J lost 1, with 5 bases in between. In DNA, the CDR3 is TGTGCCAGCAGTTTAGTCGGAACTAATGAAAAACTGTTTTTT. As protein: CASSLVGTNEKLFF.

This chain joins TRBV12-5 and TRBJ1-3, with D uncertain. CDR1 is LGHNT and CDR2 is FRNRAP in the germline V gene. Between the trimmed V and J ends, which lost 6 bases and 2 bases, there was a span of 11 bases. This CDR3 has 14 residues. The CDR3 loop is CASGRTDPGNTIYF. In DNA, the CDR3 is TGTGCTAGTGGCCGTACAGATCCTGGAAACACCATATATTTT.

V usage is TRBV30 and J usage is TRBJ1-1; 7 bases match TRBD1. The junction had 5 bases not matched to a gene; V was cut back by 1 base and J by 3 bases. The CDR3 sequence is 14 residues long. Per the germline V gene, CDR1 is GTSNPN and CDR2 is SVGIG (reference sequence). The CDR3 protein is CAWSADREYTEAFF. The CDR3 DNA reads TGTGCCTGGAGTGCCGACAGGGAATACACTGAAGCTTTCTTT.

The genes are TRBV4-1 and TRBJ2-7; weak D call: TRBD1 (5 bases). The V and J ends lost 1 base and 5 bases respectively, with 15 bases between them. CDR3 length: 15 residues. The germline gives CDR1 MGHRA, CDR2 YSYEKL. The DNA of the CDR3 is TGCGCCAGCAGCCAAGCACAGGTTGAAGGGCACGAGCAGTACTTC. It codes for CASSQAQVEGHEQYF.

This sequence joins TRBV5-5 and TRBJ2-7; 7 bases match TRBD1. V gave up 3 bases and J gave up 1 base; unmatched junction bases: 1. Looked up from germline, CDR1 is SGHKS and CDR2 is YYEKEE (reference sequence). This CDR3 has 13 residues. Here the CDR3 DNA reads TGTGCCAGCAGCTCGGGACAGTCCTACGAGCAGTACTTC. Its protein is CASSSGQSYEQYF.

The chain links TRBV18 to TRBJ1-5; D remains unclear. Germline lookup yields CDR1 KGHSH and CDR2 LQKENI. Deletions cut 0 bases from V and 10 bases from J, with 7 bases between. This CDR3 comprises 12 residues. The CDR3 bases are TGTGCCAGCTCACCACCCGGTTCCCCCCAGCATTTT. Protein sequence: CASSPPGSPQHF.

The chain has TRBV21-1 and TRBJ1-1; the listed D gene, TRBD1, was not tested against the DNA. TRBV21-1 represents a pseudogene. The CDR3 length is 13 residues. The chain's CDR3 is CASSKPQNTEAFF. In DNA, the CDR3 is TGTGCCAGCAGCAAGCCACAGAACACTGAAGCTTTCTTT.

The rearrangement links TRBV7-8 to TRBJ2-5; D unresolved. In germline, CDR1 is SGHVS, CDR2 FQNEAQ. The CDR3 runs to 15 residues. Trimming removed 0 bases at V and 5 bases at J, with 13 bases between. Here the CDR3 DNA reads TGTGCCAGCAGCTTAGCGGCAGGAAGCATGGAGACCCAGTACTTC. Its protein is CASSLAAGSMETQYF.

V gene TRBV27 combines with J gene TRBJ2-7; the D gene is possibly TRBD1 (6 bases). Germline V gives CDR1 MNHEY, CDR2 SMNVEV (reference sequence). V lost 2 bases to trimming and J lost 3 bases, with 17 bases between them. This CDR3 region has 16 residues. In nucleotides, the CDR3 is TGTGCCAGCAGTTTAAATTTAGGGACATTGAGCTACGAGCAGTACTTC. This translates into CASSLNLGTLSYEQYF.

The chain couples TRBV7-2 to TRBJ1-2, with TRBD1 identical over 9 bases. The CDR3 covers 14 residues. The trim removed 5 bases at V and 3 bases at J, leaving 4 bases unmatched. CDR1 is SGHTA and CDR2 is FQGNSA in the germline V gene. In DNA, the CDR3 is TGTGCCAGCAGCCGCCGGACAGGGGACTATGGCTACACCTTC. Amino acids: CASSRRTGDYGYTF.

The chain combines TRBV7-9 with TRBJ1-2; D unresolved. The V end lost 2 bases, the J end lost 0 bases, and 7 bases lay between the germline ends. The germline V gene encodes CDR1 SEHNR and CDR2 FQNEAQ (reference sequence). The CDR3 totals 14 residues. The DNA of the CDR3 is TGTGCCAGCAGCTTAAGAGAAGCTAACTATGGCTACACCTTC. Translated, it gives CASSLREANYGYTF.

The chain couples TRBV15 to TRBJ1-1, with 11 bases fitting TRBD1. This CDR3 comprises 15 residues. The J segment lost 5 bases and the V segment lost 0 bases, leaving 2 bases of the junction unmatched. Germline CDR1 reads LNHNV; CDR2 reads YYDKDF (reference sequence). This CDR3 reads CATSREGTGGTEAFF. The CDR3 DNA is TGTGCCACCAGCAGAGAAGGGACAGGGGGGACTGAAGCTTTCTTT. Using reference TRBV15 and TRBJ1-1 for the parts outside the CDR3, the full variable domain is DAMVIQNPRYQVTQFGKPVTLSCSQTLNHNVMYWYQQKSSQAPKLLFHYYDKDFNNEADTPDNFQSRRPNTSFCFLDIRSPGLGDTAMYLCATSREGTGGTEAFFGQGTRLTVV.